This TCR beta chain was retrieved from a study of blood T cell repertoires in COVID-19. The data were produced by immunoSEQ multiplex PCR, yet TCRdb's version contains in-frame clones alone and is incomplete. The repertoire holds 210,000 or so clones, with 88% as singletons. The TCR sequence derives from a woman in her sixties with acute or convalescent COVID-19. Sequencing was done on a sample of peripheral blood.

The CDR3 here is CASSDLRGMGEQFF. The CDR3 region has the DNA TGCGCCAGCAGCGACCTCCGCGGGATGGGAGAGCAGTTCTTC. The J gene is TRBJ2-1, the V gene TRBV5-1; D is possibly TRBD2 (6 bases). This CDR3 contains 14 residues. Germline V CDR1 and CDR2: SGHRS, YFSETQ. Trimming removed 4 bases from V and 10 bases from J, with 18 bases in between. The full variable domain, completed using reference TRBV5-1 and TRBJ2-1, is KAGVTQTPRYLIKTRGQQVTLSCSPISGHRSVSWYQQTPGQGLQFLFEYFSETQRNKGNFPGRFSGRQFSNSRSEMNVSTLELGDSALYLCASSDLRGMGEQFFGPGTRLTVL.